This T cell receptor (beta chain) came from a study of T cells after yellow fever vaccination. Study results and limitations: Subsequent booster samples again held most clones from primary vaccination (around 96% CD4, 85% to 90% CD8). The CD4 and CD8 compartments had a small share of their clonotypes in common. Within the sorted memory subsets, almost all vaccine-responding clonotypes could not be detected on day 0.

CDR1 and CDR2 (germline): LGHDT, YNNKEL (reference sequence). V was trimmed by 0 bases and J by 6 bases, leaving 14 bases between them. The length of the CDR3 is 15 residues. At least ten counts were recorded for this clonotype. UMIs and a universal primer site were added when TCR cDNA was made by 5'RACE template switching. TCRdb re-derived calls from the 5' RACE reads in MiXCR, one entry per CDR3 protein. The sample carries tens of thousands of distinct CDR3 sequences, 5.2% recorded once. This chain links TRBV3-1 with TRBJ1-2, with D unresolved. Sample: PBMCs, either bulk or a sorted T-cell subset (CD4+, CD8+, memory, or dextramer-sorted; not recorded which), taken about 49 days after the first yellow fever vaccination. The clonotype originates from a man younger than 35 who received the YFV17D yellow fever vaccine. CDR3 nucleotide sequence: TGTGCCAGCAGCCAAGAACTTAAAAGCGCCGATGGCTACACCTTC. Protein: CASSQELKSADGYTF.